A single sample is the source of the 9 T cell receptor beta chains below, sequenced in a study of blood T cells in healthy people across ages. For the second PCR, which ran for 7 to 11 cycles, a sample-barcoded 5' primer and a J-beta primer mix were used. MiXCR was run by TCRdb on the 5' RACE reads, yielding one entry per CDR3 protein. The data contain roughly 570,000 distinct CDR3 sequences, 25% to 30% of them singletons. Sequenced sample: blood. The receptors were gathered from a woman aged 70-85 years in good health.

This clonotype was counted only a few times. This rearrangement joins TRBV7-2 to TRBJ1-4; possible D gene TRBD1, 6 bases. Trimming pared 2 bases from V and 9 bases from J, leaving 13 bases between. Germline CDR1 reads SGHTA; CDR2 reads FQGNSA. This CDR3 region has 14 residues. The DNA for the CDR3 is TGTGCCAGCAGCTTATCAGGGGCGGGAAAAAAACTGTTTTTT. Protein product: CASSLSGAGKKLFF.

The chain employs TRBV29-1 and TRBJ1-1; 10 nucleotides agree with TRBD1. Trimming removed 6 bases from V and 4 bases from J; junction bases left unmatched: 5. This CDR3 spans 13 amino acids. Germline assignment: CDR1 SQVTM and CDR2 ANQGSEA. CDR3 amino acids: CSVRDRGGTEAFF. As DNA, the CDR3 is TGCAGCGTCCGGGACAGGGGAGGCACTGAAGCTTTCTTT.

The J gene is TRBJ2-5, the V gene TRBV4-3; the D gene is possibly TRBD2 (6 bases). The CDR3 consists of 16 residues. The germline CDR1 and CDR2 sequences are LGHNA and YSLEER. The V gene lost 0 bases and the J gene lost 4 bases, with 15 bases spanning the gap. The CDR3 region is CASSQDGTGVRETQYF. The CDR3 DNA reads TGCGCCAGCAGCCAAGATGGAACGGGGGTTAGAGAGACCCAGTACTTC.

There are a few counts of this clonotype. The chain combines TRBV11-2 with TRBJ2-3; TRBD2 is a possible D gene (6 bases). This CDR3 is 16 amino acids long. CDR1 is SGHAT and CDR2 is FQNNGV in the germline V gene. Trimming shortened V by 2 bases and J by 0 bases, and 12 bases separated the two germline ends. Written as DNA, the CDR3 is TGTGCCAGCAGCTTACGGGAGAGTCCTAGCACAGATACGCAGTATTTT. Translated, it gives CASSLRESPSTDTQYF.

The V gene is TRBV20-1, the J gene TRBJ2-1, with a weak D call TRBD2 (6 bases). V was cut by 5 bases and J by 0 bases, with 11 bases left in between. CDR3 length equals 14 residues. CDR1 and CDR2 (germline): DFQATT, SNEGSKA (reference sequence). For the CDR3, the DNA is TGCAGTGCTGCTGGGGGACTCTCCTACAATGAGCAGTTCTTC. Translating gives CSAAGGLSYNEQFF.

Only a few counts were recorded for this clonotype. The V gene is TRBV7-2, the J gene TRBJ1-4; D ambiguous. V was pared by 1 base and J by 4 bases, with 7 bases between. This CDR3 is 14 amino acids long. The germline V gene has CDR1 SGHTA and CDR2 FQGNSA. The CDR3 bases are TGTGCCAGCAGCTTAGGGCTGGGTAATGAAAAACTGTTTTTT. Residues: CASSLGLGNEKLFF.

This clonotype has ten or more counts. The gene calls are TRBV14 and TRBJ2-5; D not resolved. The end of the DNA aligns better with TRBJ2-1, so the J call may be wrong. CDR1 and CDR2 (germline): SGHDN, FVKESK. The CDR3 has 11 amino acids. In DNA, the CDR3 is TGTGCCAGCAGCCAAGATACTGAGCAGTTCTTC. Its protein product is CASSQDTEQFF.

V usage is TRBV5-6 and J usage is TRBJ2-1, with 10 bases matching TRBD1. Germline lookup yields CDR1 SGHDT and CDR2 YYEEEE. With 4 bases clipped from V and 12 bases from J, the junction kept 13 bases outside the gene matches. This CDR3 has 15 residues. The CDR3 loop reads CASSPDRGRGLMQFF. CDR3 sequence (DNA): TGTGCCAGCAGCCCAGACAGGGGGCGCGGTTTGATGCAGTTCTTC.

The chain employs TRBV15 and TRBJ2-7, with TRBD2 matching 10 bases. Germline CDR1 reads LNHNV; CDR2 reads YYDKDF (reference sequence). This CDR3 spans 22 amino acids. V trimming: 0 bases; J trimming: 0 bases; junction bases outside the gene matches: 20. The chain's CDR3 is CATSRDPEGEASGGFFSYEQYF. The CDR3 bases are TGTGCCACCAGCAGAGATCCGGAGGGGGAGGCTAGCGGGGGCTTCTTCTCCTACGAGCAGTACTTC. The full variable domain, its missing parts supplied by reference TRBV15 and TRBJ2-7, is DAMVIQNPRYQVTQFGKPVTLSCSQTLNHNVMYWYQQKSSQAPKLLFHYYDKDFNNEADTPDNFQSRRPNTSFCFLDIRSPGLGDTAMYLCATSRDPEGEASGGFFSYEQYFGPGTRLTVT.